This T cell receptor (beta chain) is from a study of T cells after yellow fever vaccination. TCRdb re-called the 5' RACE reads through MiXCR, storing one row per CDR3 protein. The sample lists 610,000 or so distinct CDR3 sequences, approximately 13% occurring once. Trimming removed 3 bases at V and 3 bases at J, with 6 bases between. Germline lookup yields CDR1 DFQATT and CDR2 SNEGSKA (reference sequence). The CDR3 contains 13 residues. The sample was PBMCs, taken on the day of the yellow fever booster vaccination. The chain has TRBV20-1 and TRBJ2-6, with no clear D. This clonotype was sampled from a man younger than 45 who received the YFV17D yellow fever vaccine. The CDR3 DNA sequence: TGCAGTGCTAGCTTGTTTGGGGCCAACGTCCTGACTTTC. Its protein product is CSASLFGANVLTF.